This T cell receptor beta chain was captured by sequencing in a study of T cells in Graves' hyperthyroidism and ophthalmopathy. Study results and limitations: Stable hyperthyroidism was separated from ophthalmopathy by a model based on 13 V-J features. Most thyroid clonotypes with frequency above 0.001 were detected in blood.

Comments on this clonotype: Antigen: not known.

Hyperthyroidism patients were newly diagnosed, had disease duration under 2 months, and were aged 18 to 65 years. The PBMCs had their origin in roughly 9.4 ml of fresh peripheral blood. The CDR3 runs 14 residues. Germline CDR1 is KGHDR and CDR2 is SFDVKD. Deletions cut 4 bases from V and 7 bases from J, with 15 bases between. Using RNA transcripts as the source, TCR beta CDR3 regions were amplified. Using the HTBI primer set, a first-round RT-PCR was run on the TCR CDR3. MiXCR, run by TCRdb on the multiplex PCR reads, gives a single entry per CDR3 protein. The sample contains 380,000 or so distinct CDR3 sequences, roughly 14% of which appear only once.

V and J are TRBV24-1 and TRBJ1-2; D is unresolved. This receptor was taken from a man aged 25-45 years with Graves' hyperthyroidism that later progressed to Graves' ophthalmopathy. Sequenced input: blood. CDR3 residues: CATSESTGPFGYTF. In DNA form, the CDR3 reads TGTGCCACCAGTGAGTCTACCGGGCCCTTTGGCTACACCTTC.